The 4 T cell receptor beta chains below were found in one sample sequenced in a study of T-cell reconstitution after alpha-beta-depleted transplantation in children (dated by TCRdb to the mid-2010s). To prepare the library, PCR was applied. The sample was run on an Illumina HiSeq 2500. To normalize quantification of the TCRbeta repertoire, the TCR libraries were built with molecular barcoding that relied on unique molecular identifiers. Using fastp trimming at Q25 and MiXCR clonotype assembly, TCRdb reanalyzed the public sequencing data and kept in-frame beta chains. Each CDR3 protein appears once, grouped with its most common genes and DNA. A total of hundreds of thousands of distinct CDR3 sequences appear in this sample, 12% of them only once. Around 5.6% of the sample lies in the top ten. The sample consisted of PBMCs from the stem cell graft donor, taken from the stem cell graft. The receptors here all came from a human donor who donated a stem cell graft to a child with combined immunodeficiency.

This clonotype was seen only a few times. V gene TRBV15 combines with J gene TRBJ1-5; 7 nucleotides align to TRBD1. The CDR3 is made up of 16 amino acids. Germline V gene data show CDR1 as LNHNV and CDR2 as YYDKDF (reference sequence). Trimming took 0 bases from V and 3 from J; bases not matched to a gene: 5. The CDR3 DNA reads TGTGCCACCAGCAGAGACAGGGGGACGATCAATCAGCCCCAGCATTTT. Its protein is CATSRDRGTINQPQHF.

There are many counts of this clonotype. The chain uses TRBV29-1 and TRBJ2-6; 8 positions match TRBD1. Losses at the gene ends were 7 bases for V and 1 base for J; bases not matched to a gene: 6. Germline V gene data show CDR1 as SQVTM and CDR2 as ANQGSEA. The CDR3 has 15 residues. CDR3 nucleotides: TGCAGCGCCCACGACAGGGGATCTGGGGCCAACGTCCTGACTTTC. This translates into CSAHDRGSGANVLTF.

This chain connects TRBV10-3 to TRBJ2-7, with no clear D. Trimming stripped 2 bases from V and 2 bases from J, with 10 bases between. Germline CDR1 is ENHRY and CDR2 is SYGVKD. The CDR3 totals 14 residues. CDR3 loop: CAISERNSPYEQYF. CDR3 DNA sequence: TGTGCCATCAGTGAGAGAAATTCCCCCTACGAGCAGTACTTC.

This CDR3 reads CATPKGAGGPGANVLTF. DNA for the CDR3: TGTGCCACCCCAAAAGGGGCAGGGGGACCTGGGGCCAACGTCCTGACTTTC. The J gene is TRBJ2-6, the V gene TRBV12-3 or TRBV12-4, with TRBD1 identical over 7 bases. The CDR3 has 17 residues. J was trimmed by 2 bases and V by 10 bases; bases with no gene match: 14.